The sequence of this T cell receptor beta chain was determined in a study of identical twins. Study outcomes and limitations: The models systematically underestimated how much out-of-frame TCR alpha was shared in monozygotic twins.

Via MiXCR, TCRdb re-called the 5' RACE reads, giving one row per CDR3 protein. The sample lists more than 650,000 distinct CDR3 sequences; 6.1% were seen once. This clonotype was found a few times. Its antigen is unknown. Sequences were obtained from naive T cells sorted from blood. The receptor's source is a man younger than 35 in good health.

As DNA, the CDR3 is TGCAGTGCTAGTTATTACAGGGGGCCTAATGAAAAACTGTTTTTT. Its translation: CSASYYRGPNEKLFF. The chain has TRBV20-1 and TRBJ1-4, with 9 bases aligning to TRBD1. The ends lost 3 bases at V and 3 bases at J; junction bases unmatched: 5. The CDR3 consists of 15 residues. Per germline, CDR1 DFQATT and CDR2 SNEGSKA (reference sequence).